The present entry profiles one TCR beta chain with its context. The target antigen is unknown. Germline values: CDR1 SEHNR, CDR2 FQNEAQ (reference sequence). Trimming pared 1 base from V and 4 bases from J, leaving 14 bases between. CDR3 size: 16 residues. This sample is part of a study of response to subunit inactivated influenza vaccine. Study findings and constraints: Authors suggested each seasonal flu vaccination may recruit only limited numbers of new T cells.

TCRdb passed the RT-PCR reads through MiXCR, listing each CDR3 protein once. The sample shows 650,000 to 700,000 distinct CDR3 sequences, 15% to 17% of them seen only once. The clonotype was recovered from a man in his forties or fifties who received an inactivated influenza vaccine. The chain recombines TRBV7-9 with TRBJ2-4; D may be TRBD2 (6 bases). The sequenced sample was PBMCs from blood, obtained roughly 13 days after vaccination. CDR3 nucleotides: TGTGCCAGCAGCTTAGATGGCGGGGCCCTGAAAAACATTCAGTACTTC. Its translation is CASSLDGGALKNIQYF.